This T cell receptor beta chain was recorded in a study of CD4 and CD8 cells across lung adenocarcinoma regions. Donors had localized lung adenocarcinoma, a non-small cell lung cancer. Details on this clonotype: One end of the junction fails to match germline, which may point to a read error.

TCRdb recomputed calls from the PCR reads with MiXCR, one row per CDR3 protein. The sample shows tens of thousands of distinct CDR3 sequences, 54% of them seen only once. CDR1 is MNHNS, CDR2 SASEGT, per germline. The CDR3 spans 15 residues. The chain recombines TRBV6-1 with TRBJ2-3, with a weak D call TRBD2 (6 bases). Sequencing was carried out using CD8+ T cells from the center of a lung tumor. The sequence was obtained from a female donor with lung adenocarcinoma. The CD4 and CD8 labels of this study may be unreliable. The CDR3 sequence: CASSAWVGGTNTQYF. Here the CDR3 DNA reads TGTGCCAGCAGTGCGTGGGTGGGAGGCACAAACACGCAGTATTTC.